This T cell receptor (beta chain) was documented in a study of identical twins. Concerning this clonotype itself: As yet, its antigen is unknown.

Study findings and constraints: Monozygotic twin pairs showed more out-of-frame TCR alpha sharing than models estimated. Fewer insertions characterized abundant cord blood beta clonotypes, whereas memory repertoires showed none.

Every donor was a healthy Caucasian. One entry per CDR3 protein results from TCRdb running MiXCR on the 5' RACE reads. This sample has hundreds of thousands of distinct CDR3 sequences, with roughly a tenth found just once. Trimming removed 3 bases from V and 2 bases from J, with 8 bases in between. Germline CDR1 SEHNR, CDR2 FQNEAQ (reference sequence). This CDR3 is 13 amino acids long. Material: memory (CD45RO+) T cells sorted from blood. The chain links TRBV7-9 to TRBJ2-7, with D unresolved. The TCR was taken from a woman under 30 in good health. The CDR3 here is CASSFRYPYEQYF. In nucleotides, the CDR3 is TGTGCCAGCAGCTTTAGGTATCCCTACGAGCAGTACTTC. Using reference TRBV7-9 and TRBJ2-7 for the parts outside the CDR3, the full variable domain is DTGVSQNPRHKITKRGQNVTFRCDPISEHNRLYWYRQTLGQGPEFLTYFQNEAQLEKSRLLSDRFSAERPKGSFSTLEIQRTEQGDSAMYLCASSFRYPYEQYFGPGTRLTVT.